One sample yielded the 12 T cell receptor beta chains listed below, sequenced in a study of T-cell reconstitution after alpha-beta-depleted transplantation in children. Using unique molecular identifiers, the investigators prepared the TCRbeta library. TCRdb reprocessed the PCR reads via MiXCR and lists one record per CDR3 protein. The sample records 200,000 to 250,000 distinct CDR3 sequences, roughly 7.7% being singletons. The sample here was PBMCs, mostly from graft donor cells, taken 180 days after TCRalphabeta/CD19-depleted stem cell transplant. These receptor sequences come from a male patient under 18 who had a stem cell transplant for acute lymphoblastic leukemia, so the T cells may come from the graft donor.

This clonotype was counted at least ten times. The chain has TRBV3-1 and TRBJ2-7; possible D gene TRBD1, 6 bases. This CDR3 spans 14 amino acids. Between the trimmed V and J ends, which lost 2 bases and 2 bases, there was a span of 10 bases. Germline CDR1 reads LGHDT; CDR2 reads YNNKEL (reference sequence). The CDR3 nucleotides are TGTGCCAGCAGCCAATTCCAGGGGACCTACGAGCAGTACTTC. Its protein product is CASSQFQGTYEQYF.

This clonotype was counted ten times or more. The V gene is TRBV27, the J gene TRBJ2-6; D is undetermined. The CDR3 has 16 amino acids. From germline, CDR1 is MNHEY and CDR2 SMNVEV (reference sequence). Trimming shortened V by 3 bases and J by 0 bases, and 9 bases separated the two germline ends. Written as DNA, the CDR3 is TGTGCCAGCAGTTTGCGCAGTGGCTCTGGGGCCAACGTCCTGACTTTC. It specifies CASSLRSGSGANVLTF.

This clonotype has at least ten counts. The rearrangement joins TRBV5-1 to TRBJ2-3, with D hard to call. Per the germline V gene, CDR1 is SGHRS and CDR2 is YFSETQ. Deletions cut 4 bases from V and 5 bases from J, with 8 bases between. The CDR3 extends over 12 amino acids. CDR3: CASSQDLDTQYF. In nucleotides, the CDR3 is TGCGCCAGCAGCCAAGATCTAGATACGCAGTATTTT.

This clonotype was seen at least ten times. This chain uses TRBV4-1 with TRBJ2-3, with D tentatively TRBD2 (6 bases). Germline V gene data show CDR1 as MGHRA and CDR2 as YSYEKL. The CDR3 totals 15 residues. With 5 bases removed from V and 3 bases from J, the gap between germline ends came to 15 bases. The DNA for the CDR3 is TGCGCCAGCAGCTCCCGGGACTTCCGAACAGATACGCAGTATTTT. Protein product: CASSSRDFRTDTQYF.

This clonotype appeared many times. The CDR3 nucleotides are TGTGCCAGCAGCTCTAACGAGGGAGAGGGAGAGACCCAGTACTTC. Translated, it gives CASSSNEGEGETQYF. The chain employs TRBV7-9 and TRBJ2-5; TRBD2 is a possible D gene (5 bases). Germline V CDR1 and CDR2: SEHNR, FQNEAQ (reference sequence). CDR3 length: 15 residues. V dropped 4 bases and J dropped 4 bases, with 16 bases sitting between them.

This clonotype was found many times. This chain uses TRBV9 with TRBJ1-1, with unresolved D. There are 14 residues in the CDR3. Trimming cost V 0 bases and J 0 bases, with 6 bases left between them. Germline CDR1 and CDR2: SGDLS and YYNGEE. This CDR3 is CASSVAPMNTEAFF. The CDR3 coding sequence is TGTGCCAGCAGCGTAGCCCCGATGAACACTGAAGCTTTCTTT. The full variable domain, in which reference TRBV9 and TRBJ1-1 provide the parts outside the CDR3, is DSGVTQTPKHLITATGQRVTLRCSPRSGDLSVYWYQQSLDQGLQFLIQYYNGEERAKGNILERFSAQQFPDLHSELNLSSLELGDSALYFCASSVAPMNTEAFFGQGTRLTVV.

This clonotype was observed many times. This rearrangement joins TRBV29-1 to TRBJ2-7; the D gene is possibly TRBD2 (5 bases). The CDR3 runs to 13 residues. Trimming stripped 5 bases from V and 2 bases from J, with 13 bases between. Germline assignment: CDR1 SQVTM and CDR2 ANQGSEA. In DNA form, the CDR3 reads TGCAGCGTTTCCGGGGAACCAACCTACGAGCAGTACTTC. Encoded protein: CSVSGEPTYEQYF.

Of note for this clonotype: A much larger clone differs from this one at a single base, so this may be a read error. The rearrangement links TRBV12-3 or TRBV12-4 to TRBJ2-2, with 13 bases matching TRBD2. The CDR3 spans 19 residues. The chain's CDR3 is CTSSPNAPGLAGAPGELFF. The CDR3 DNA reads as TGTACCAGCAGCCCAAACGCCCCTGGACTAGCGGGAGCCCCCGGGGAGCTGTTTTTT.

This clonotype showed up many times. The chain employs TRBV4-1 and TRBJ1-1, with 9 bases matching TRBD1. J lost 0 bases, V lost 5 bases, and 4 bases had no gene match. Germline-derived CDR1 and CDR2 are MGHRA and YSYEKL. The CDR3 covers 15 residues. CDR3 sequence (DNA): TGCGCCAGCAGCACTCGGGACAGGGTGAACACTGAAGCTTTCTTT. This encodes CASSTRDRVNTEAFF.

This clonotype was detected ten times or more. The genes are TRBV5-1 and TRBJ2-5; D not certain. In germline, CDR1 is SGHRS, CDR2 YFSETQ. This CDR3 spans 17 amino acids. V gave up 0 bases and J gave up 5 bases, with 20 bases separating them. CDR3 region: CASSLGWQVTTRETQYF. The CDR3 nucleotides read TGCGCCAGCAGCTTGGGTTGGCAGGTCACCACCAGGGAGACCCAGTACTTC.

This clonotype was detected ten times or more. The chain has TRBV6-6 and TRBJ2-7, with 10 bases fitting TRBD2. The V gene's germline CDR1 is MNHNY and CDR2 SVGAGI (reference sequence). Trimming cost V 5 bases and J 7 bases; bases outside gene matches: 5. The CDR3 runs 13 residues. The CDR3 DNA sequence: TGTGCCAGCAGTACTCCGGGACTAGCGGAGCAGTACTTC. The encoded protein is CASSTPGLAEQYF.

This clonotype was detected many times. The chain joins TRBV28 to TRBJ1-3; possibly TRBD1 for D (6 bases). Trimming cost V 7 bases and J 3 bases, with 19 bases left between them. The germline gives CDR1 MDHEN, CDR2 SYDVKM. The CDR3 is made up of 16 amino acids. The CDR3 DNA reads as TGTGCCAGCATGATCAGGGGCCCTTGGGTTGGAAACACCATATATTTT. Translation gives CASMIRGPWVGNTIYF.